This T cell receptor (beta chain) was recorded in a study of cytomegalovirus exposure and HLA in healthy donors. This clone was observed once. What it recognizes is unknown. Germline is not matched at one junction end, which may reflect a read error. Primers included in the PCR were 60 Vbeta and 13 Jbeta primers. Generated by immunoSEQ multiplex PCR, the TCRdb table keeps only in-frame clones and is missing some. The sample yields around 140,000 clones, 82% seen once. Germline V lookup: CDR1 SGHTA, CDR2 FQGTGA. The CDR3 extends over 17 amino acids. Study-wide results and caveats: Common viral pathogens seemed to be connected with several of the most significant clusters, according to a later analysis. Researchers reported that a few CMV-associated chains were confirmed in vitro as CMV antigen-specific.

The sequence came from a woman aged 45-65 years in good health and CMV-seropositive. The rearrangement links TRBV7-3 to TRBJ2-1, with 8 bases aligning to TRBD1. Sequences were obtained from PBMCs. The CDR3 loop is CASSLTFRQGRVDERFF. The CDR3 DNA reads TGTGCCAGCAGCTTAACGTTTAGACAGGGGAGAGTCGATGAGCGGTTCTTC.